Following are 27 T cell receptor beta chains from one sample sequenced in a study of T cells after yellow fever vaccination. TCRdb itself ran the 5' RACE reads through MiXCR, one entry per CDR3 protein. The sample records approximately 300,000 distinct CDR3 sequences, about 6.6% being singletons. This material consisted of PBMCs, taken more than 40 days after the first yellow fever vaccination. Receptor source: a man between 18 and 29 years old who received the YFV17D yellow fever vaccine.

This clonotype was detected only a few times. The chain uses TRBV28 and TRBJ2-1; D possibly corresponds to TRBD1 (6 bases). The CDR3 contains 15 residues. The V end lost 5 bases, the J end lost 1 base, and 12 bases lay between the germline ends. CDR1 and CDR2 from the germline V gene are MDHEN and SYDVKM. In DNA, the CDR3 is TGTGCCAGCAGTAGGGCCGGGACATCCTACAATGAGCAGTTCTTC. Translated, it gives CASSRAGTSYNEQFF.

The chain links TRBV5-4 to TRBJ2-1; D remains unclear. Trimming stripped 0 bases from V and 4 bases from J, with 11 bases between. The CDR3 totals 15 residues. Germline V CDR1 and CDR2: SGHNT, YYREEE (reference sequence). DNA for the CDR3: TGTGCCAGCAGCTTGGTCCCCCTCATTTACAATGAGCAGTTCTTC. Protein sequence: CASSLVPLIYNEQFF.

This clonotype appeared many times. The chain recombines TRBV29-1 with TRBJ1-2, with 8 nucleotides matching TRBD1. The CDR3 covers 13 residues. Germline CDR1 and CDR2: SQVTM and ANQGSEA. After removal of 4 bases from V and 2 bases from J, the junction contained 3 bases not matched to a gene. CDR3 residues: CSVARTGNYGYTF. The CDR3 DNA reads as TGCAGCGTTGCACGGACAGGGAACTATGGCTACACCTTC.

The J gene is TRBJ2-3, the V gene TRBV5-4; a weak D match, TRBD2 (6 bases). Trimming pared 6 bases from V and 2 bases from J, leaving 16 bases between. Germline values: CDR1 SGHNT, CDR2 YYREEE (reference sequence). This CDR3 has 15 residues. CDR3: CASTGENPNTDTQYF. DNA for the CDR3: TGTGCCAGCACGGGGGAGAACCCAAACACAGATACGCAGTATTTT.

This chain links TRBV5-1 with TRBJ2-2; no firm D call. In germline, CDR1 is SGHRS, CDR2 YFSETQ. The CDR3 contains 12 residues. Trimming shortened V by 4 bases and J by 6 bases, and 7 bases separated the two germline ends. As DNA, the CDR3 is TGCGCCAGCAGCCGGAAGCCCGGGGAGCTGTTTTTT. Its translation: CASSRKPGELFF. The whole variable domain, filled in from reference TRBV5-1 and TRBJ2-2, reads KAGVTQTPRYLIKTRGQQVTLSCSPISGHRSVSWYQQTPGQGLQFLFEYFSETQRNKGNFPGRFSGRQFSNSRSEMNVSTLELGDSALYLCASSRKPGELFFGEGSRLTVL.

This clonotype was detected only a few times. The chain links TRBV5-1 to TRBJ1-1, with 10 positions matching TRBD1. The CDR3 extends over 16 amino acids. The ends lost 4 bases at V and 6 bases at J; junction bases unmatched: 12. Germline assignment: CDR1 SGHRS and CDR2 YFSETQ. As DNA, the CDR3 is TGCGCCAGCAGCCTACGAGGGACAGGGGCGGACCCTGAAGCTTTCTTT. Protein sequence: CASSLRGTGADPEAFF.

Note on this clonotype: Possible read error: a much larger clone is one base away. The V call is TRBV5-6, the J call TRBJ2-5; D perhaps matches TRBD2 (6 bases). Per the germline V gene, CDR1 is SGHDT and CDR2 is YYEEEE. The CDR3 consists of 16 residues. CDR3 in amino acids: CASSLEGGWGQEIQYF. The CDR3 DNA follows: TGTGCCAGCAGCTTGGAGGGAGGTTGGGGCCAAGAGATCCAGTACTTC. Full variable domain (remainder filled in from reference TRBV5-6 and TRBJ2-5): DAGVTQSPTHLIKTRGQQVTLRCSPKSGHDTVSWYQQALGQGPQFIFQYYEEEERQRGNFPDRFSGHQFPNYSSELNVNALLLGDSALYLCASSLEGGWGQEIQYFGPGTRLLVL.

This clonotype was picked up a small number of times. This sequence joins TRBV5-1 and TRBJ2-1; TRBD2 aligns across 8 bases. The CDR3 loop spans 14 amino acids. CDR1 is SGHRS and CDR2 is YFSETQ in the germline V gene. Trimming cost V 0 bases and J 9 bases; bases outside gene matches: 5. CDR3: CASSLAGGSPEQFF. The CDR3 DNA reads as TGCGCCAGCAGCTTGGCGGGGGGGAGTCCTGAGCAGTTCTTC.

The chain combines TRBV7-2 with TRBJ1-5; possibly TRBD1 for D (6 bases). CDR1 is SGHTA, CDR2 FQGNSA, per germline. Trimming removed 0 bases from V and 0 bases from J, with 9 bases in between. The CDR3 has 16 amino acids. The CDR3 loop is CASSLAPGASNQPQHF. Written as DNA, the CDR3 is TGTGCCAGCAGCTTAGCGCCGGGGGCTAGCAATCAGCCCCAGCATTTT. Supplemented by reference TRBV7-2 and TRBJ1-5, the full variable domain reads GAGVSQSPSNKVTEKGKDVELRCDPISGHTALYWYRQSLGQGLEFLIYFQGNSAPDKSGLPSDRFSAERTGGSVSTLTIQRTQQEDSAVYLCASSLAPGASNQPQHFGDGTRLSIL.

This clonotype occurred many times. The chain has TRBV12-3 or TRBV12-4 and TRBJ2-4, with 7 bases aligning to TRBD2. The CDR3 sequence is 14 residues long. V was clipped by 0 bases and J by 6 bases; unmatched bases: 2. As DNA, the CDR3 is TGTGCCAGCAGTTTAGCCAGGGAGGGAAACATTCAGTACTTC. It codes for CASSLAREGNIQYF.

This clonotype was recorded many times. The chain is built from TRBV12-3 or TRBV12-4 and TRBJ1-1, with D perhaps TRBD1 (6 bases). The V and J ends lost 5 bases and 4 bases respectively, with 17 bases between them. The CDR3 loop spans 15 amino acids. CDR3 loop: CASSPYNREATEAFF. CDR3 in DNA: TGTGCCAGCAGTCCCTATAACAGGGAGGCCACTGAAGCTTTCTTT.

This clonotype was observed at least ten times. The J gene is TRBJ2-5, the V gene TRBV5-1; D call uncertain. The germline V gene encodes CDR1 SGHRS and CDR2 YFSETQ. Trimming stripped 7 bases from V and 4 bases from J, with 17 bases between. The CDR3 spans 14 residues. In nucleotides, the CDR3 is TGCGCCAGCTGCCTAACGGCGGACCCAGAGACCCAGTACTTC. This sequence encodes CASCLTADPETQYF.

The CDR3 reads CASSFSGGESNEQFF. CDR3 nucleotides: TGTGCCAGCAGCTTTAGCGGGGGGGAGAGCAATGAGCAGTTCTTC. The chain carries TRBV7-2 and TRBJ2-1; 11 bases match TRBD2. In germline, CDR1 is SGHTA, CDR2 FQGNSA. After removal of 3 bases from V and 6 bases from J, the junction contained 4 bases not matched to a gene. The CDR3 length is 15 residues.

In this sample, this clonotype turned up once. This chain connects TRBV20-1 to TRBJ1-5; D is uncertain. V shed 3 bases and J shed 3 bases, with 12 bases lying between them. The germline CDR1 and CDR2 sequences are DFQATT and SNEGSKA (reference sequence). The CDR3 sequence is 14 residues long. The CDR3 DNA sequence: TGCAGTGCTAGTCCGGTCAGGCTCAATCAGCCCCAGCATTTT. This gives the protein CSASPVRLNQPQHF.

This sequence joins TRBV18 and TRBJ2-7; D not resolved. Germline CDR1 reads KGHSH; CDR2 reads LQKENI. CDR3 length: 16 residues. Between the trimmed V and J ends, which lost 4 bases and 2 bases, there was a span of 18 bases. The CDR3 sequence is CASSLYARPDTYEQYF. The CDR3 DNA reads as TGTGCCAGCTCACTCTATGCACGGCCAGATACCTACGAGCAGTACTTC.

This clonotype was observed a handful of times. The chain is built from TRBV28 and TRBJ2-3; 10 positions agree with TRBD2. V dropped 5 bases and J dropped 4; count of bases not matched to a gene: 9. The germline V gene encodes CDR1 MDHEN and CDR2 SYDVKM. CDR3 size: 16 residues. The CDR3 reads CASSTPSGGLADTQYF. The CDR3 coding sequence is TGTGCCAGCAGTACCCCTAGCGGGGGATTAGCAGATACGCAGTATTTT.

This rearrangement joins TRBV7-9 to TRBJ2-2; D unclear. CDR1 is SEHNR, CDR2 FQNEAQ, per germline (reference sequence). The ends were cut back, 5 bases at V and 6 bases at J, with 13 bases in the middle. The CDR3 has 14 residues. CDR3 in amino acids: CASSPPYASGELFF. For the CDR3, the DNA is TGTGCCAGCAGCCCGCCCTATGCGTCCGGGGAGCTGTTTTTT.

This clonotype came up a few times. The chain carries TRBV29-1 and TRBJ2-5; D gene unclear. This CDR3 is built from 8 residues. Germline lookup yields CDR1 SQVTM and CDR2 ANQGSEA. V was cut by 6 bases and J by 5 bases, with 1 base left in between. CDR3 sequence: CSVETQYF. The DNA for the CDR3 is TGCAGCGTCGAGACCCAGTACTTC.

Details on this clonotype: A much larger clone differs by one base, so this may be a read error. This chain joins TRBV7-2 and TRBJ2-1; the D gene could be TRBD1 or TRBD2 (5 bases each). The CDR3 has 12 residues. CDR1 SGHTA and CDR2 FQGNSA come from the germline V gene. The CDR3 DNA is TGTTCCAGCAGCCCACGAGAGGGGGAGCAGTTCTTC. This codes for CSSSPREGEQFF.

This clonotype appeared many times. This chain joins TRBV21-1 and TRBJ2-6. TRBV21-1 has pseudogene status. The CDR3 spans 17 residues. CDR3 residues: CASSKESSRQGANVLTF. The CDR3 coding sequence is TGTGCCAGCAGCAAAGAATCCTCAAGGCAAGGGGCCAACGTCCTGACTTTC.

The rearrangement uses TRBV6-1 and TRBJ1-5, with 7 bases aligning to TRBD1. V was clipped by 8 bases and J by 3 bases; unmatched bases: 10. This CDR3 is built from 15 residues. CDR1 and CDR2 (germline): MNHNS, SASEGT. CDR3 bases: TGTGCCAGCGAGGATTTGACAGGGCTCAATCAGCCCCAGCATTTT. It specifies CASEDLTGLNQPQHF.

This clonotype was recorded many times. The rearrangement links TRBV14 to TRBJ2-1; unclear D gene. CDR3 length equals 14 residues. The V end was cut by 1 base, the J end by 9 bases, with 13 bases between. Germline CDR1 SGHDN, CDR2 FVKESK. In DNA form, the CDR3 reads TGTGCCAGCAGCCAAGGGAGTAGCTGGGCTGAGCAGTTCTTC. Its translation is CASSQGSSWAEQFF.

There are many counts of this clonotype. The J gene is TRBJ1-3, the V gene TRBV4-1, with D unclear. The CDR3 consists of 15 residues. CDR1 MGHRA and CDR2 YSYEKL come from the germline V gene. Trimming shortened V by 2 bases and J by 0 bases, and 8 bases separated the two germline ends. The CDR3 bases are TGCGCCAGCAGCCAACCGTCCGACTCTGGAAACACCATATATTTT. Its translation: CASSQPSDSGNTIYF.

This clonotype was seen a few times. The chain employs TRBV7-2 and TRBJ1-2; D gene uncertain. V was cut by 3 bases and J by 0 bases, with 11 bases left in between. The CDR3 spans 15 residues. The germline V gene has CDR1 SGHTA and CDR2 FQGNSA. The CDR3, as DNA: TGTGCCAGCAGCTTCTTCGGCGACGCTAACTATGGCTACACCTTC. It yields the protein CASSFFGDANYGYTF.

V and J are TRBV12-5 and TRBJ2-3; the D gene is possibly TRBD1 (6 bases). CDR3 length: 15 amino acids. V was clipped by 2 bases and J by 6 bases, with 15 bases between them. Germline V gene lookup returns CDR1 LGHNT and CDR2 FRNRAP. The CDR3 nucleotides read TGTGCTAGTGGTTTGCCCTGGACAGCCGGGGATACGCAGTATTTT. Translated, it gives CASGLPWTAGDTQYF.

This clonotype was recorded many times. The J gene is TRBJ2-2, the V gene TRBV4-3; 8 bases align to TRBD2. The V and J ends lost 0 bases and 3 bases, in that order; junction bases with no gene match: 3. The CDR3 extends over 16 amino acids. Germline V gene lookup returns CDR1 LGHNA and CDR2 YSLEER. CDR3 protein: CASSQEGLVDTGELFF. As DNA, the CDR3 is TGCGCCAGCAGCCAAGAGGGACTAGTGGACACCGGGGAGCTGTTTTTT.

This clonotype has just a few counts. The chain recombines TRBV20-1 with TRBJ2-7; D not certain. This CDR3 has 14 residues. Between the trimmed V and J ends, which lost 0 bases and 1 base, there was a span of 10 bases. The V gene's germline CDR1 is DFQATT and CDR2 SNEGSKA (reference sequence). The CDR3 DNA sequence: TGCAGTGCTAGAGATCTCCAGATTTCCTACGAGCAGTACGTC. It encodes CSARDLQISYEQYV.